These 14 T cell receptor beta chains were sequenced from one sample in a study of blood T cell repertoires in COVID-19. Some clones are missing from TCRdb's copy, which holds only in-frame ones; the method was immunoSEQ multiplex PCR. Here the sample spans about 190,000 clones, less than 90% being singletons. Sequencing was performed on PBMCs or T cells enriched from blood (not recorded which). The receptors come from a young woman who had been exposed to COVID-19.

V and J are TRBV18 and TRBJ1-3; 7 nucleotides agree with TRBD1. Germline lookup yields CDR1 KGHSH and CDR2 LQKENI. This CDR3 region has 15 residues. Trimming at V came to 2 bases and at J to 8 bases, leaving 9 bases not matched to a gene. CDR3 sequence reads: CASSPTTGPGDTIYF. CDR3 DNA: TGTGCCAGCTCACCAACGACAGGGCCCGGGGACACCATATATTTT.

This chain joins TRBV18 and TRBJ1-2; D ambiguous. The CDR3 is 13 residues long. The germline CDR1 and CDR2 sequences are KGHSH and LQKENI. V lost 3 bases, J lost 4 bases, and 9 bases lay in between. The CDR3 nucleotides are TGTGCCAGCTCACCGGCAGGAATCTATGGCTACACCTTC. Protein product: CASSPAGIYGYTF.

The genes are TRBV19 and TRBJ1-5; D might be TRBD1 (5 bases). There are 16 residues in the CDR3. Trimming shortened V by 4 bases and J by 1 base, and 14 bases separated the two germline ends. Germline V lookup: CDR1 LNHDA, CDR2 SQIVND (reference sequence). CDR3 nucleotide sequence: TGTGCCAGTAGTACCCCAGGGAGGAGGAGCAATCAGCCCCAGCATTTT. Translating it yields CASSTPGRRSNQPQHF.

The CDR3, as DNA: TGTGCCAGCAGCCGCTCAGCAGGTGCCGCGGGGACCCAGTACTTC. The encoded protein is CASSRSAGAAGTQYF. The chain combines TRBV9 with TRBJ2-5; D perhaps matches TRBD2 (5 bases). The CDR3 totals 15 residues. Germline values: CDR1 SGDLS, CDR2 YYNGEE. Between the trimmed V and J ends, which lost 4 bases and 7 bases, there was a span of 20 bases.

V gene TRBV7-2 combines with J gene TRBJ1-6, with D possibly TRBD1 on 5 matching bases. Looked up from germline, CDR1 is SGHTA and CDR2 is FQGNSA. The length of the CDR3 is 15 residues. V was trimmed by 3 bases and J by 10 bases, leaving 16 bases between them. CDR3 nucleotides: TGTGCCAGCAGCTTGCTGCAGGGAATACAATCACCCCTCCACTTT. Its protein product is CASSLLQGIQSPLHF.

The chain is built from TRBV9 and TRBJ2-1, with TRBD2 matching over 7 bases. The CDR3 consists of 16 residues. With 7 bases clipped from V and 4 bases from J, the junction kept 14 bases outside the gene matches. The germline V gene has CDR1 SGDLS and CDR2 YYNGEE. CDR3 nucleotides: TGTGCCAGCGGGGTCCCAGGCCCGGGGGGTTACAATGAGCAGTTCTTC. The encoded protein is CASGVPGPGGYNEQFF.

The chain uses TRBV9 and TRBJ2-1; D is perhaps TRBD2 (5 bases). The CDR3 sequence is 12 residues long. Germline assignment: CDR1 SGDLS and CDR2 YYNGEE. V shed 3 bases and J shed 7 bases, with 8 bases lying between them. The CDR3 loop is CASSDEGNEQFF. The CDR3 bases are TGTGCCAGCAGCGACGAGGGAAATGAGCAGTTCTTC.

This clone appeared once. J is TRBJ2-7 and V is TRBV5-6; TRBD2 might be the D (7 bases). V lost 3 bases to trimming and J lost 3 bases, with 16 bases between them. There are 15 residues in the CDR3. Germline values: CDR1 SGHDT, CDR2 YYEEEE. In nucleotides, the CDR3 is TGTGCCAGCAGCTGGGGGGGGCGAGGGGTCTACGAGCAGTACTTC. Its translation is CASSWGGRGVYEQYF.

CDR3 region: CASSQEFSVSGYTF. The CDR3, as DNA: TGCGCCAGCAGCCAAGAGTTCTCCGTATCCGGCTACACCTTC. The chain combines TRBV4-1 with TRBJ1-2; D gene ambiguous. V shed 0 bases and J shed 8 bases, with 13 bases lying between them. The V gene's germline CDR1 is MGHRA and CDR2 YSYEKL. The CDR3 has 14 amino acids.

The sample holds a few counts of this clone. The chain uses TRBV10-3 and TRBJ2-7; 12 bases are a match to TRBD2. Germline lookup yields CDR1 ENHRY and CDR2 SYGVKD. The V segment lost 0 bases and the J segment 0 bases; nucleotides outside the gene matches: 12. The CDR3 totals 20 residues. CDR3 coding DNA: TGTGCCATCAGTGAGTCAGAACTAGCGGGGGGAACCTTAACCTCCTACGAGCAGTACTTC. Protein product: CAISESELAGGTLTSYEQYF.

The chain recombines TRBV10-3 with TRBJ2-7; possible D gene TRBD2, 5 bases. This CDR3 is 13 amino acids long. Germline V gene sequence: CDR1 ENHRY, CDR2 SYGVKD. Between the trimmed V and J ends, which lost 6 bases and 2 bases, there was a span of 11 bases. CDR3: CAISEDSTYEQYF. In DNA, the CDR3 is TGTGCCATCAGCGAGGACTCGACCTACGAGCAGTACTTC.

The V and J genes are TRBV7-3 and TRBJ2-1, with D perhaps matching TRBD1 (5 bases). The germline V gene encodes CDR1 SGHTA and CDR2 FQGTGA. Trimming stripped 5 bases from V and 1 base from J, with 12 bases between. The CDR3 covers 15 residues. The CDR3 coding sequence is TGTGCCAGCAGCCCAGGGTCCGCATCCTACAATGAGCAGTTCTTC. Translation gives CASSPGSASYNEQFF.

This chain connects TRBV6-5 to TRBJ2-3, with unresolved D. Germline V gives CDR1 MNHEY, CDR2 SVGAGI. V shed 2 bases and J shed 0 bases, with 3 bases lying between them. The CDR3 spans 13 residues. The CDR3 reads CASSYTSTDTQYF. In nucleotides, the CDR3 is TGTGCCAGCAGTTACACAAGCACAGATACGCAGTATTTT.

This chain joins TRBV11-2 and TRBJ1-1; 8 bases agree with TRBD1. The V gene end was trimmed by 5 bases and the J gene end by 4 bases; junction bases not matched to a gene: 6. Germline V gene lookup returns CDR1 SGHAT and CDR2 FQNNGV. The CDR3 is 14 amino acids. CDR3 protein: CASSPGGLITEAFF. The CDR3 nucleotides read TGTGCCAGCAGCCCAGGGGGCTTAATCACTGAAGCTTTCTTT.